The T cell receptor (beta chain) under discussion was sequenced for a study of CD8+ T cells in alopecia areata. Whole-study results and caveats: Mice showed clearer TCR sharing than patients did, a gap that was possibly HLA-related. Scalp sequencing captures resident alphabeta T cells of normal skin too. In lesional scalp, particularly from alopecia totalis/universalis, clonality was higher than in normal scalp.

V lost 8 bases to trimming and J lost 5 bases, with 15 bases between them. The CDR3 consists of 13 residues. Germline V lookup: CDR1 LNHNV, CDR2 YYDKDF (reference sequence). The sequencing template was cDNA reverse transcribed from extracted RNA. Assay used: immunoSEQ multiplex PCR; TCRdb lists only in-frame clones, some missing. The data show about 110,000 clones, approximately 60% seen once. As to this clone: The antigen remains unidentified.

A FACSAria was used to sort CD4+ and CD8+ T cells. These cells came from PBMCs. This rearrangement joins TRBV15 to TRBJ2-5; a weak D match, TRBD2 (6 bases). The TCR sequence derives from a human donor in good health. Input material: CD8+ T cells sorted from blood. The CDR3 is CATGASSEETQYF. The DNA for the CDR3 is TGTGCCACCGGGGCTTCTAGCGAGGAGACCCAGTACTTC.